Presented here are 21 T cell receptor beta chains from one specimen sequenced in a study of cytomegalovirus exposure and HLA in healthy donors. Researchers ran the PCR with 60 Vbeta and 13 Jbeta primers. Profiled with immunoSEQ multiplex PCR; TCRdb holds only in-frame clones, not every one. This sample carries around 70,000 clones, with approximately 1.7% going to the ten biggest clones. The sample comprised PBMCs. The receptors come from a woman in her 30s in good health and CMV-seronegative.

CDR3: CASSVGGREDEKLFF. CDR3 DNA sequence: TGTGCCAGCAGCGTAGGGGGGCGCGAGGATGAAAAACTGTTTTTT. The gene calls are TRBV9 and TRBJ1-4; perhaps TRBD1 as D (6 bases). The CDR3 is 15 amino acids. The germline V gene encodes CDR1 SGDLS and CDR2 YYNGEE. V was clipped by 0 bases and J by 6 bases, with 12 bases between them.

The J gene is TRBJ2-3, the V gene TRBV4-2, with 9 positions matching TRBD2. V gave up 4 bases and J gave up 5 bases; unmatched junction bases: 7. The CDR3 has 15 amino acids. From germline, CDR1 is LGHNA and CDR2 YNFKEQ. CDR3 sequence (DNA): TGTGCCAGCAGCCCCCGGGCGGGGGGGCAAGATACGCAGTATTTT. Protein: CASSPRAGGQDTQYF.

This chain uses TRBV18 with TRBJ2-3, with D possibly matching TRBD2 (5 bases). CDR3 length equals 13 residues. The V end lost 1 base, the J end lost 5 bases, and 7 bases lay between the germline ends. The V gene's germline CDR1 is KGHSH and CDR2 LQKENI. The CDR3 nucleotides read TGTGCCAGCTCACCACGTCGGGGAGATACGCAGTATTTT. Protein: CASSPRRGDTQYF. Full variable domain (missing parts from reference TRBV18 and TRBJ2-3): NAGVMQNPRHLVRRRGQEARLRCSPMKGHSHVYWYRQLPEEGLKFMVYLQKENIIDESGMPKERFSAEFPKEGPSILRIQQVVRGDSAAYFCASSPRRGDTQYFGPGTRLTVL.

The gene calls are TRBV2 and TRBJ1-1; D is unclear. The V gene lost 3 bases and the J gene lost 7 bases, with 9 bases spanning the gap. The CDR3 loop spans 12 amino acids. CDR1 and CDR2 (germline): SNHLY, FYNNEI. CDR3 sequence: CASSDTAFEAFF. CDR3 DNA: TGTGCCAGCAGTGATACTGCCTTTGAAGCTTTCTTT.

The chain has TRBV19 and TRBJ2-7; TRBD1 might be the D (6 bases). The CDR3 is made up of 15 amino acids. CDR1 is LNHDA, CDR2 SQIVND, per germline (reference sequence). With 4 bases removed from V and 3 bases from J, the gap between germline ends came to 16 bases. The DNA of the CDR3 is TGTGCCAGTAGTAAGGACAGAAAAGAAAACTACGAGCAGTACTTC. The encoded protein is CASSKDRKENYEQYF.

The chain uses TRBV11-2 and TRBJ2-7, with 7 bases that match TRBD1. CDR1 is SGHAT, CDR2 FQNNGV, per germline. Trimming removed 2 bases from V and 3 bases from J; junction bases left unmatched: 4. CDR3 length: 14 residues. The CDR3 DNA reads TGTGCCAGCAGCTTAACGACAGGGAGCTACGAGCAGTACTTC. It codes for CASSLTTGSYEQYF.

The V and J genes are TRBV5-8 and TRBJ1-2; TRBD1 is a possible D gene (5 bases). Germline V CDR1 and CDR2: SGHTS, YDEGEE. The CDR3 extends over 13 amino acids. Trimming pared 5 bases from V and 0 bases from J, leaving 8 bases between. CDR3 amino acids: CASRDRPNYGYTF. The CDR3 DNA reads TGTGCCAGCAGAGACAGACCTAACTATGGCTACACCTTC.

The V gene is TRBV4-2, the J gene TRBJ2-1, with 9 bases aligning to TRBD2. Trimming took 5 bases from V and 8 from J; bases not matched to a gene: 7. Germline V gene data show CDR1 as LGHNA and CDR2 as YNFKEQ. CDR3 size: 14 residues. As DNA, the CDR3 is TGTGCCAGCAGCTCCGGGACTAGCAGTTATGAGCAGTTCTTC. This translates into CASSSGTSSYEQFF.

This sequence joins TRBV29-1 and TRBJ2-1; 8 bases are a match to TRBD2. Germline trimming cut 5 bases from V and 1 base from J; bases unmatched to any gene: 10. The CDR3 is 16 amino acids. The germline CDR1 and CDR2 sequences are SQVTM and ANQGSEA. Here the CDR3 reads CSVPGPAGGSYNEQFF. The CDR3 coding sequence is TGCAGCGTTCCCGGGCCGGCGGGAGGATCCTACAATGAGCAGTTCTTC.

This chain's CDR3 is CASSLDGSGRYNEQFF. CDR3 coding DNA: TGTGCCAGCAGCTTAGATGGAAGCGGGAGGTACAATGAGCAGTTCTTC. The chain joins TRBV7-6 to TRBJ2-1; 9 bases agree with TRBD2. V shed 1 base, J shed 4 bases, and the junction held 5 bases outside the gene matches. This CDR3 comprises 16 residues. Germline V gene lookup returns CDR1 SGHVS and CDR2 FNYEAQ.

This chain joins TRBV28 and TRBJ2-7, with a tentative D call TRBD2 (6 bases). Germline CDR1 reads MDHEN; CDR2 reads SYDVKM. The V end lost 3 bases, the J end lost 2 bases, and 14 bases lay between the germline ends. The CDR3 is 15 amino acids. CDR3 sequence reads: CASSLLGRGTYEQYF. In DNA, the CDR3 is TGTGCCAGCAGTTTGTTAGGGCGGGGAACCTACGAGCAGTACTTC.

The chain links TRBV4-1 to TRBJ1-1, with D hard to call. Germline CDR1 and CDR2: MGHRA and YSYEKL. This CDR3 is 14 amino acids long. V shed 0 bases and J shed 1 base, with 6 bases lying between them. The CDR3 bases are TGCGCCAGCAGCCAAGATCGGGGGAACACTGAAGCTTTCTTT. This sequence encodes CASSQDRGNTEAFF.

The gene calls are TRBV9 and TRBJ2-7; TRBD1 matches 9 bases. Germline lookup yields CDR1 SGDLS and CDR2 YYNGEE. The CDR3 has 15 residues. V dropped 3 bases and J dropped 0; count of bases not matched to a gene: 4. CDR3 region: CASSAGTGSSYEQYF. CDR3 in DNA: TGTGCCAGCAGCGCGGGGACAGGGAGCTCCTACGAGCAGTACTTC.

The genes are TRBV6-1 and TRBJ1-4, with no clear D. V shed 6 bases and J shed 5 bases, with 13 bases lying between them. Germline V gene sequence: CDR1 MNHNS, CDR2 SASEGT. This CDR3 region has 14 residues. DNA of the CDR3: TGTGCCAGCAGGGTCGGTCAATTCAATGAAAAACTGTTTTTT. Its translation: CASRVGQFNEKLFF.

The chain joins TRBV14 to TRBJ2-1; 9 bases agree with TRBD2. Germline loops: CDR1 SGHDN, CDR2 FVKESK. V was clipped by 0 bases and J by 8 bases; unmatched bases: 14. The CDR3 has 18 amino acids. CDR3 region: CASSQDVRRGRADYEQFF. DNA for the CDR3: TGTGCCAGCAGCCAAGATGTGAGACGCGGGAGGGCTGACTATGAGCAGTTCTTC.

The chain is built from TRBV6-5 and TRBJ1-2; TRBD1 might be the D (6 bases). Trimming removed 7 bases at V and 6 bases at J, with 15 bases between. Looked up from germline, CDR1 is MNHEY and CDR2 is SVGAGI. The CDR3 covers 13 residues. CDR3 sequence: CASTARQVHGYTF. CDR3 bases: TGTGCCAGCACCGCACGACAGGTCCATGGCTACACCTTC.

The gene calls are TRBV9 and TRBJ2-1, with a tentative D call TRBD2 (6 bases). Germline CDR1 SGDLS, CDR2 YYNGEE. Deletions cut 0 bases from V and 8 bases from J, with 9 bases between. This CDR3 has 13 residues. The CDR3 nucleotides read TGTGCCAGCAGCGTAGTTAGCGGCGATGAGCAGTTCTTC. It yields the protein CASSVVSGDEQFF. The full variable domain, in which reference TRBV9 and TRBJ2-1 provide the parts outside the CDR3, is DSGVTQTPKHLITATGQRVTLRCSPRSGDLSVYWYQQSLDQGLQFLIQYYNGEERAKGNILERFSAQQFPDLHSELNLSSLELGDSALYFCASSVVSGDEQFFGPGTRLTVL.

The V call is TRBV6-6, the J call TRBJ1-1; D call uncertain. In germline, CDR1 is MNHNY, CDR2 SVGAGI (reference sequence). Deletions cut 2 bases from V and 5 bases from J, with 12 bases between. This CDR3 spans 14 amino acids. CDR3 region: CASSYRTHGTEAFF. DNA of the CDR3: TGTGCCAGCAGTTACCGGACTCACGGGACTGAAGCTTTCTTT.

As DNA, the CDR3 is TGTGCCTGGAGTGTGGCGGTCGAGCAGTACTTC. This gives the protein CAWSVAVEQYF. V is TRBV30 and J is TRBJ2-7, with D unresolved. Trimming removed 0 bases at V and 6 bases at J, with 6 bases between. This CDR3 is built from 11 residues. Germline-derived CDR1 and CDR2 are GTSNPN and SVGIG (reference sequence).

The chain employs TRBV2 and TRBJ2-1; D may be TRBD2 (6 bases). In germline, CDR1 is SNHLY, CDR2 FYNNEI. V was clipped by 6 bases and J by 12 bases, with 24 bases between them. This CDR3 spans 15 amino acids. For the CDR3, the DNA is TGTGCCAGCAGCGCCGGGAGAAGAGAGGGGCCGGGGCAGTTCTTC. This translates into CASSAGRREGPGQFF.

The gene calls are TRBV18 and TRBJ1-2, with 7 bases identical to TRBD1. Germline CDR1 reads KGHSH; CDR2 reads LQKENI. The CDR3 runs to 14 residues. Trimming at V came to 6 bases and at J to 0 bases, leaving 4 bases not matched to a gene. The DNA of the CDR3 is TGTGCCAGCTCGGACAGGTCCGCTAACTATGGCTACACCTTC. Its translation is CASSDRSANYGYTF.